This T cell receptor (beta chain) emerged from a study of cytomegalovirus exposure and HLA in healthy donors. Study background: Counted in an early data release were tens of millions of unique TCRs from HLA-typed donors. Study findings and constraints: Reportedly, HLA-A and HLA-B alleles of most subjects were accurately predicted from TCR beta. The later analysis indicated that the majority of CMV-associated TCR beta chains appeared HLA-restricted. TCR beta V- and J-gene trimming, according to a later analysis, was linked to a missense DCLRE1C variant.

Trimming removed 3 bases at V and 3 bases at J, with 23 bases between. The CDR3 contains 18 residues. The germline V gene encodes CDR1 SGHNT and CDR2 YENEEA. The PCR was carried out with 60 Vbeta primers and 13 Jbeta primers. Some clones are missing from TCRdb's copy, which holds only in-frame ones; the method was immunoSEQ multiplex PCR. The sample holds 150,000 to 200,000 clones, about 76% seen once. There are a few counts of this clone. Antigen unknown. The receptor comes from a female donor in good health and CMV-seronegative. The sample comprised PBMCs. The gene calls are TRBV11-3 and TRBJ1-1; D ambiguous. CDR3 loop: CASSFAGRGWKEYTEAFF. Here the CDR3 DNA reads TGTGCCAGCAGCTTCGCCGGCCGAGGGTGGAAGGAGTACACTGAAGCTTTCTTT.